This T cell receptor beta chain was observed in a study of cytomegalovirus exposure and HLA in healthy donors. Study-wide results and caveats: The authors listed 150 to 200 TCR beta chains as cytomegalovirus-associated.

Worth noting for this clone: No antigen is known for it. Relative to the germline gene, one junction end is altered; a read error may explain this.

The PCR made use of 60 Vbeta and 13 Jbeta primers. Sequencing used immunoSEQ multiplex PCR; TCRdb keeps in-frame clones, though not all of them. The profile covers 250,000 to 350,000 clones, with approximately 90% appearing a single time and roughly 2% taken by the ten largest. CDR3 length: 15 amino acids. Germline V lookup: CDR1 MNHEY, CDR2 SVGAGI. The V call is TRBV6-5, the J call TRBJ1-6, with 7 bases matching TRBD1. Sample: PBMCs. This sequence originates from a woman aged 18-29 years in good health and CMV-seronegative. CDR3 in amino acids: CASSPRGLGNSPLNF. CDR3 sequence (DNA): TGTGCCAGCAGTCCGAGGGGGCTAGGTAATTCCCCCCTCAACTTT.